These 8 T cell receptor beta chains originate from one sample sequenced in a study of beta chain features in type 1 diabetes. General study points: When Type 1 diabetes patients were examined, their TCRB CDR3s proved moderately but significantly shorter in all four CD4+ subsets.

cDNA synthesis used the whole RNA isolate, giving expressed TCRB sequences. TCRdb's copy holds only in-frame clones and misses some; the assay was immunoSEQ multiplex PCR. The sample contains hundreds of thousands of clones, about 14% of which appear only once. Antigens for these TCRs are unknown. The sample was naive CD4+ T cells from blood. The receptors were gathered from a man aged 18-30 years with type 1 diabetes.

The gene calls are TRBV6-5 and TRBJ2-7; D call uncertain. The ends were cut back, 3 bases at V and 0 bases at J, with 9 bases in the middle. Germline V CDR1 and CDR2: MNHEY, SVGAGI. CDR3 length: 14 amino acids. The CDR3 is CASSYLSHSYEQYF. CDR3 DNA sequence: TGTGCCAGCAGTTATCTATCACACTCCTACGAGCAGTACTTC.

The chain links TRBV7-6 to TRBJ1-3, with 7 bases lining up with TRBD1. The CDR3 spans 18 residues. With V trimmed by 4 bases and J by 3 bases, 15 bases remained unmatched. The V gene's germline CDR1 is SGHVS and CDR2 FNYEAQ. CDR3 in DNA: TGTGCCAGCAGCTACAATCCATGGACAGGCGCGGGTGGAAACACCATATATTTT. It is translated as CASSYNPWTGAGGNTIYF.

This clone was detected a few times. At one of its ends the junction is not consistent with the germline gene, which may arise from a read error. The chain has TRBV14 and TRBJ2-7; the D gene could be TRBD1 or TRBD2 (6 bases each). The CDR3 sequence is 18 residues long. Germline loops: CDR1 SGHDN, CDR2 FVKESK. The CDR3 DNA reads TGTGCCAGCAGGCAAGGGCCTCCTAAGGGGGGTCCCACCTACGAGCAGTACTTC. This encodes CASRQGPPKGGPTYEQYF.

CDR3 residues: CASSLTVSADTQYF. The CDR3 DNA sequence: TGCGCCAGCAGCTTGACAGTTAGCGCAGATACGCAGTATTTT. The rearrangement uses TRBV5-1 and TRBJ2-3, with D possibly being TRBD2 (5 bases). Per germline, CDR1 SGHRS and CDR2 YFSETQ. Trimming stripped 1 base from V and 4 bases from J, with 10 bases between. This CDR3 has 14 amino acids.

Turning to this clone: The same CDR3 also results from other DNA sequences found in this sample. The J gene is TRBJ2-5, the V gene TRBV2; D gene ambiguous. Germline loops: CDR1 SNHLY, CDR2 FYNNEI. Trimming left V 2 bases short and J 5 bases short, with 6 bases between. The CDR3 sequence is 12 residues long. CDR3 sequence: CASSESRETQYF. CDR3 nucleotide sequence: TGTGCCAGCAGTGAATCCAGGGAGACCCAGTACTTC. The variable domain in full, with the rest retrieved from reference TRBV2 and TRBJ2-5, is EPEVTQTPSHQVTQMGQEVILRCVPISNHLYFYWYRQILGQKVEFLVSFYNNEISEKSEIFDDQFSVERPDGSNFTLKIRSTKLEDSAMYFCASSESRETQYFGPGTRLLVL.

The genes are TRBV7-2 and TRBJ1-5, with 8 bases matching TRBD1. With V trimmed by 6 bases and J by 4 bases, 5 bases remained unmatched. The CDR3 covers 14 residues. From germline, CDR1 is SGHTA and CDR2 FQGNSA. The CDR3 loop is CASSPDRGNQPQHF. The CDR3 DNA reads TGTGCCAGCAGTCCCGACAGGGGTAATCAGCCCCAGCATTTT.

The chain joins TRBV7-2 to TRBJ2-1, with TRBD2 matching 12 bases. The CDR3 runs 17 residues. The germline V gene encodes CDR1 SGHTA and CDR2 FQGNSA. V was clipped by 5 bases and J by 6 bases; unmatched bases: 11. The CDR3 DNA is TGTGCCAGCAGCCCTAGAGTGGCTAGCGGGAGGGCCAATGAGCAGTTCTTC. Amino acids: CASSPRVASGRANEQFF.

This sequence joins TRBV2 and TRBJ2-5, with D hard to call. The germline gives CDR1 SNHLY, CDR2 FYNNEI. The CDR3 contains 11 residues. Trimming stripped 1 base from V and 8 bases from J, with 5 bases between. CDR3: CASSEGRTQYF. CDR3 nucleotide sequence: TGTGCCAGCAGTGAAGGTAGAACCCAGTACTTC.